Following are 10 T cell receptor beta chains from one sample sequenced in a study of response to subunit inactivated influenza vaccine. TCRdb ran MiXCR on the RT-PCR reads and lists one entry per CDR3 protein. The sample contains approximately 730,000 distinct CDR3 sequences, about 15% of which appear only once. The sequenced sample was PBMCs from blood, obtained roughly 15 days before vaccination. The receptors originated from a man in his forties or fifties who received an inactivated influenza vaccine.

This chain connects TRBV6-5 to TRBJ2-2, with D perhaps matching TRBD1 or TRBD2 (5 bases each). This CDR3 comprises 15 residues. Trimming removed 8 bases at V and 1 base at J, with 14 bases between. The V gene's germline CDR1 is MNHEY and CDR2 SVGAGI. CDR3 nucleotides: TGTGCCAGCCTAGGTGGGGGAAAGAACACCGGGGAGCTGTTTTTT. It translates to CASLGGGKNTGELFF.

There are many counts of this clonotype. The chain joins TRBV11-3 to TRBJ2-1, with 13 bases aligning to TRBD2. The CDR3 sequence is 21 residues long. The ends lost 4 bases at V and 0 bases at J; junction bases unmatched: 15. Germline values: CDR1 SGHNT, CDR2 YENEEA. The CDR3 region has the DNA TGTGCCAGCAGCTCCACCCCGGGACTAGCGGGAAGACCTAGCTCCTACAATGAGCAGTTCTTC. As protein: CASSSTPGLAGRPSSYNEQFF.

This clonotype was observed at least ten times. The chain employs TRBV4-2 and TRBJ2-1; 8 positions match TRBD1. Germline V lookup: CDR1 LGHNA, CDR2 YNFKEQ. The CDR3 is 15 amino acids. Losses at the gene ends were 2 bases for V and 8 bases for J; bases not matched to a gene: 8. The CDR3 bases are TGTGCCAGCAGCCAACTTGGACAGGGTGGGGATGAGCAGTTCTTC. This translates into CASSQLGQGGDEQFF.

This clonotype was detected only a few times. Here the CDR3 DNA reads TGTGCCAGCAGTTACCTCCACGGGACTAGCGGGAGAGCAGGCGAGCAGTACTTC. This gives the protein CASSYLHGTSGRAGEQYF. V usage is TRBV6-2 or TRBV6-3 and J usage is TRBJ2-7; 14 nucleotides align to TRBD2. CDR1 and CDR2 (germline): MNHEY, SVGEGT. With 2 bases clipped from V and 6 bases from J, the junction kept 12 bases outside the gene matches. The CDR3 is made up of 18 amino acids.

The genes are TRBV7-2 and TRBJ2-3; a weak D match, TRBD1 (6 bases). Trimming shortened V by 5 bases and J by 1 base, and 10 bases separated the two germline ends. The CDR3 is made up of 14 amino acids. Germline V gene sequence: CDR1 SGHTA, CDR2 FQGNSA. The CDR3 nucleotides are TGTGCCAGCAGCAAGACAGGACGCACAGATACGCAGTATTTT. Encoded protein: CASSKTGRTDTQYF.

This clonotype was seen many times. J is TRBJ2-7 and V is TRBV28; 8 bases align to TRBD1. Germline loops: CDR1 MDHEN, CDR2 SYDVKM. V gave up 3 bases and J gave up 4 bases; unmatched junction bases: 11. The CDR3 consists of 16 residues. The CDR3 nucleotides are TGTGCCAGCAGTTTGCCAGGACAGGGTGCATCTTACGAGCAGTACTTC. Protein: CASSLPGQGASYEQYF.

A few counts support this clonotype. The gene calls are TRBV9 and TRBJ2-7, with D maybe TRBD2 (5 bases). This CDR3 comprises 15 residues. The germline V and J ends were trimmed by 4 bases and 0 bases, with 14 bases remaining between them. Germline V CDR1 and CDR2: SGDLS, YYNGEE. The DNA for the CDR3 is TGTGCCAGCAGCCCCTCGGACTTTAGCTCCTACGAGCAGTACTTC. As protein: CASSPSDFSSYEQYF.

The chain has TRBV29-1 and TRBJ2-1; TRBD2 matches 9 bases. The germline V gene has CDR1 SQVTM and CDR2 ANQGSEA. The CDR3 is 12 residues long. In DNA form, the CDR3 reads TGCAGTGCGGGGGGGCGGTACAATGAGCAGTTCTTC. This codes for CSAGGRYNEQFF.

This chain uses TRBV6-5 with TRBJ2-7; the match to TRBD1 covers 7 bases. Germline values: CDR1 MNHEY, CDR2 SVGAGI. The CDR3 spans 15 residues. V trimming: 0 bases; J trimming: 5 bases; junction bases outside the gene matches: 7. CDR3: CASSYSDRARNEQYF. The CDR3 coding sequence is TGTGCCAGCAGTTACTCAGACAGGGCCAGGAACGAGCAGTACTTC.

This clonotype showed up just a few times. J is TRBJ1-1 and V is TRBV5-1; 7 nucleotides match TRBD1. This CDR3 contains 18 residues. The ends lost 5 bases at V and 0 bases at J; junction bases unmatched: 16. Germline V gene data show CDR1 as SGHRS and CDR2 as YFSETQ. In nucleotides, the CDR3 is TGCGCCAGCAGTCCCGGACCCCCGATGACAGGGATGAACACTGAAGCTTTCTTT. Translated: CASSPGPPMTGMNTEAFF.